This T cell receptor (beta chain) was sequenced for a study of blood T cell repertoires in COVID-19. About the research overall: Both acute and convalescent COVID-19 samples were obtained from the United States, Italy and Spain. Sample material is recorded as cDNA or gDNA derived from T cells, B-cell-depleted T cells, or PBMCs.

The authors' processing: From reference gene primer amplification, estimates of nucleated cell counts were derived. The data were produced by immunoSEQ multiplex PCR, yet TCRdb's version contains in-frame clones alone and is incomplete. That table gives V, J and clone size, and the DNA gave D and trimming. The data hold some 100,000 clones, with about nine tenths observed a single time. The sample comprised peripheral blood. The TCR comes from a man between 65 and 80 years old who had recovered from COVID-19.

The CDR3: CASSLDSRVSEQYF. CDR3 nucleotide sequence: TGCGCCAGCAGCTTGGATTCCAGGGTCAGCGAGCAGTACTTC. The J gene is TRBJ2-7, the V gene TRBV5-1; tentative D call: TRBD1 (5 bases). V dropped 0 bases and J dropped 6 bases, with 13 bases sitting between them. Germline V gives CDR1 SGHRS, CDR2 YFSETQ. This CDR3 has 14 amino acids.